The TCR beta chain described here comes from a study of regulatory T cells. Every patient with CD3G deficiency had evidence of autoimmunity. Patients aged 2 to 39 years had fewer naive T cells. CD4+ T cells were divided by sorting: CD25-high CD127-low Tregs, CD25-low CD127-high conventional cells. With regard to this clone: The antigen remains unidentified.

Per the germline V gene, CDR1 is SEHNR and CDR2 is FQNEAQ (reference sequence). The CDR3 is 15 amino acids. The V end was cut by 3 bases, the J end by 4 bases, with 14 bases between. Primers: 52 TRBV forward and 13 TRBJ reverse. Assay: immunoSEQ multiplex PCR; the TCRdb copy retains only in-frame clones and omits some. The sample shows 25,000 to 35,000 clones, less than 95% of them seen only once. Findings and caveats of the study: Hydrophobic residues at CDR3 positions 6 and 7 were enriched in conventional CD4+ T cells of CD3G-deficient patients. In patients, unique TRB V-J pairs were restricted and V/J usage skewed, especially in Tregs.

This TCR derives from a person aged 18-35 years with CD3G deficiency. The chain recombines TRBV7-9 with TRBJ2-3, with D unresolved. Sequencing used conventional CD4+ T cells sorted from blood. Here the CDR3 reads CASSLGSGLSDTQYF. The CDR3 bases are TGTGCCAGCAGCTTGGGTTCTGGGCTTTCAGATACGCAGTATTTT.